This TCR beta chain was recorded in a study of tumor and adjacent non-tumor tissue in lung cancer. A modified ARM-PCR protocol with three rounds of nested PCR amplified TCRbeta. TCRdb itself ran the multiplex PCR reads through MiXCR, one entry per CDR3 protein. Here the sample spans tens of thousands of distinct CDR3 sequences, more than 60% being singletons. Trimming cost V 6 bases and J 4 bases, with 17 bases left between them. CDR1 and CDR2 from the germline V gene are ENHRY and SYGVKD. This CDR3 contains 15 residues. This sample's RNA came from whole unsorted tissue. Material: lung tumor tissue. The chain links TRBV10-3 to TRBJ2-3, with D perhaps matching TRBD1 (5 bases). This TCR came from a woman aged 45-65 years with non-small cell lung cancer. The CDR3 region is CAISQTVGFADTQYF. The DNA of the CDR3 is TGTGCCATCAGCCAGACAGTAGGCTTCGCAGATACGCAGTATTTT.